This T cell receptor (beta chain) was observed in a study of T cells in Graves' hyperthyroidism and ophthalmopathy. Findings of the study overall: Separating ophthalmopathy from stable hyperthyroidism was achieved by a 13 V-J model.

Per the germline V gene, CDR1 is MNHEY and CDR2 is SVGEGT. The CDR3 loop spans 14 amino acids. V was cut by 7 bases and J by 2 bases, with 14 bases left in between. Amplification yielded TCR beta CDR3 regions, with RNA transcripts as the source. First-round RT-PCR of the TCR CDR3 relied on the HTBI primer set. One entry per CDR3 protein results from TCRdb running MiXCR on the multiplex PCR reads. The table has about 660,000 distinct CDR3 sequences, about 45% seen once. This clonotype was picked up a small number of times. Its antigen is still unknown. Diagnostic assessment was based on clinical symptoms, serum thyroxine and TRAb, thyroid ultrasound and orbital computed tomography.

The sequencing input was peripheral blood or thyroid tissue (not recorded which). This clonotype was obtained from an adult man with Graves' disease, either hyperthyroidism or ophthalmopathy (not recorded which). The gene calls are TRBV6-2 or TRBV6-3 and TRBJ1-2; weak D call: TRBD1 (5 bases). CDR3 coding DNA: TGTGCCAGCACAACAAGGGACGGGAACTATGGCTACACCTTC. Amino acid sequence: CASTTRDGNYGYTF.